This T cell receptor (beta chain) was captured by sequencing in a study of memory CD4+ T cells and cytomegalovirus serostatus. The wider study: Donors were healthy Belgian adults, 9 or 10 CMV seropositive and 20 to 25 seronegative. General observations from the study: Suggested: most of the CMV-linked TCR signature lies in CD4+ memory cells. A US-trained random forest predicted CMV serostatus with median AUC around 0.91.

This clone showed up just a few times. The antigen remains undetermined. Single viable CD3+CD4+CD8-CD45RO+ cells were sorted as the memory CD4+ T cells. Total CD4+ T cells were enriched by CD4 positive selection. This table comes from immunoSEQ multiplex PCR, and its TCRdb copy is limited to in-frame clones, with some not included. The sample has just over 45,000 clones, over 75% seen once. Germline values: CDR1 SQVTM, CDR2 ANQGSEA. Trimming removed 4 bases at V and 0 bases at J, with 9 bases between. The CDR3 runs 14 residues. Sequences were obtained from memory CD4+ T cells from blood. The V gene is TRBV29-1, the J gene TRBJ2-2, with D hard to call. The sequence derives from an adult in good health and CMV-seronegative. The CDR3 DNA is TGCAGCGTTGCCAGGACCACGAACACCGGGGAGCTGTTTTTT. This gives the protein CSVARTTNTGELFF.